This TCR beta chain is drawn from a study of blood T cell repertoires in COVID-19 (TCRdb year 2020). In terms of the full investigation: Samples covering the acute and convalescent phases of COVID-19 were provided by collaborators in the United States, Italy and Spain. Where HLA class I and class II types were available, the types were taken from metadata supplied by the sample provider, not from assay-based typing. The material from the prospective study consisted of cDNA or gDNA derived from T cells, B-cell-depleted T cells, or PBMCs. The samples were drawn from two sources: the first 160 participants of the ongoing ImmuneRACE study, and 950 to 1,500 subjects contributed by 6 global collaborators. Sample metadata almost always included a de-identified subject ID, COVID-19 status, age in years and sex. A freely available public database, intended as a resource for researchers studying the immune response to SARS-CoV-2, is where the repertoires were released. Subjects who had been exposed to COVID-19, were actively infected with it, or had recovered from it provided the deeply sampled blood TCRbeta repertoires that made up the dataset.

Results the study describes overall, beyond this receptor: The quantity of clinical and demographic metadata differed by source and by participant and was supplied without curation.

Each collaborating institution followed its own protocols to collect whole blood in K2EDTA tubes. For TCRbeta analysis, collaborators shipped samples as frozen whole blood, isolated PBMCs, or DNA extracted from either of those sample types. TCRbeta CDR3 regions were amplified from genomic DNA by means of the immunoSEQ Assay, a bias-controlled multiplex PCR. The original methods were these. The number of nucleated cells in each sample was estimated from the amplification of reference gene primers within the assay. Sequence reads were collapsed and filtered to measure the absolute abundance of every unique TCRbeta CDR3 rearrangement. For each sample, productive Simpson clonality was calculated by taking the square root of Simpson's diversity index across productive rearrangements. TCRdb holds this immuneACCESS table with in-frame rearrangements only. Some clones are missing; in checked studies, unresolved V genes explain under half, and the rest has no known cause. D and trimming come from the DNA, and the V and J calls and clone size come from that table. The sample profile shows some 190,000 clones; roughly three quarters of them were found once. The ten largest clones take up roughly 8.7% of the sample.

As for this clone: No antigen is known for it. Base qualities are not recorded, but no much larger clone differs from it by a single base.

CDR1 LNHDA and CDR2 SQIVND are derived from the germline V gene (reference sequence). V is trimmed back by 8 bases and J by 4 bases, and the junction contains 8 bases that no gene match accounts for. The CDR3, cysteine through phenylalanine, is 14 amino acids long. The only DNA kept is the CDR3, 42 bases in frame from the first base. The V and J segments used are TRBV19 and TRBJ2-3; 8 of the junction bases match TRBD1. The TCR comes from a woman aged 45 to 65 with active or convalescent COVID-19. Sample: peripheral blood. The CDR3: CASSGQGFPDTQYF. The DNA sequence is TGTGCCAGTTCAGGACAGGGATTTCCAGATACGCAGTATTTT.